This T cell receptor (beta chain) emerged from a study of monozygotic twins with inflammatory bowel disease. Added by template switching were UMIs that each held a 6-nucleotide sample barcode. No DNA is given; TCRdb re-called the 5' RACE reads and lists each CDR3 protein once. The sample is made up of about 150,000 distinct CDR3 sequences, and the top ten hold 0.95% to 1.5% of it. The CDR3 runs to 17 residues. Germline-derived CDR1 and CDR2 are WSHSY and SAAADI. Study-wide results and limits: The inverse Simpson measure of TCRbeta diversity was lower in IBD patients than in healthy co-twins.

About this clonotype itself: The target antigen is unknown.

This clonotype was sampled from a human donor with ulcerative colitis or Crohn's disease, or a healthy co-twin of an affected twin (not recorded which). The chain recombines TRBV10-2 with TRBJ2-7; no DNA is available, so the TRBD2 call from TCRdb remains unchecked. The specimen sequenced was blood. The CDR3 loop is CASSESVGLAGGYEQYF.